This TCR beta chain is from a study of blood T cell repertoires in COVID-19. Background on the study: T cells, B-cell-depleted T cells, or PBMCs supplied cDNA or gDNA.

J was trimmed by 5 bases and V by 5 bases; bases with no gene match: 9. The germline CDR1 and CDR2 sequences are ENHRY and SYGVKD. CDR3 length: 16 residues. In the authors' workflow: Reference gene primer amplification gave estimated nucleated cell counts. Produced via immunoSEQ multiplex PCR; TCRdb's table is partial and in-frame only. From that table come the V and J calls and clone size; the DNA was used to work out D and trimming. Found here are about 59,000 clones, 90% to 95% of them singletons; the top ten hold approximately 8.1%. The sequence was collected from a human donor in a cohort sampled during active COVID-19. The source material was peripheral blood. The genes are TRBV10-3 and TRBJ1-1; TRBD1 agrees at 12 bases. The CDR3 DNA reads TGTGCCATCAGTACGGGACAGGGGGCAAGGCAAACTGAAGCTTTCTTT. It is translated as CAISTGQGARQTEAFF.